This entry concerns a single TCR beta chain. Only in-frame clones appear in the TCRdb table, and some are missing; sequencing was by immunoSEQ multiplex PCR. The sample comprises roughly 15,000 clones, approximately 82% of which are singletons, and 10% rests with the top ten. There are 15 residues in the CDR3. The germline V gene encodes CDR1 KGHSH and CDR2 LQKENI. V was clipped by 4 bases and J by 6 bases, with 18 bases between them. These data originate in a study of T cell repertoires in ileal Crohn's disease. This receptor was obtained from an adult with Crohn's disease. Input material: ileal tissue. The chain recombines TRBV18 with TRBJ1-1; TRBD1 is a possible D gene (5 bases). CDR3 nucleotide sequence: TGTGCCAGCTCACTCAGGAGGGACCCTGGCCCTGAAGCTTTCTTT. Amino acid sequence: CASSLRRDPGPEAFF.